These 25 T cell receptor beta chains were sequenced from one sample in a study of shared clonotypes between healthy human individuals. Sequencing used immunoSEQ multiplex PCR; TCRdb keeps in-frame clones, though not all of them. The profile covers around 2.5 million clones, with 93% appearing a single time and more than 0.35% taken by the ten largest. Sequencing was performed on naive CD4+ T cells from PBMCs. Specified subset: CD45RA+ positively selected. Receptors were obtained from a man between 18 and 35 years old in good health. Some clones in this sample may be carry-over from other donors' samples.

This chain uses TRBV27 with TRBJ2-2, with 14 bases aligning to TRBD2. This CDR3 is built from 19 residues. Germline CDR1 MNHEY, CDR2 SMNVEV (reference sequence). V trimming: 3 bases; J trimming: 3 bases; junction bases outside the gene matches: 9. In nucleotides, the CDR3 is TGTGCCAGCAGTTTTAAACCCCCGGGACTAGCGGGAGACACCGGGGAGCTGTTTTTT. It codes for CASSFKPPGLAGDTGELFF.

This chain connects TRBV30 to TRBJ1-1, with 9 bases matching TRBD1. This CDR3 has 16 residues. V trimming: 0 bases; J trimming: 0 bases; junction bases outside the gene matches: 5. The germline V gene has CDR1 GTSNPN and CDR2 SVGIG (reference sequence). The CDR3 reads CAWSVGTGFMNTEAFF. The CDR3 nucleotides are TGTGCCTGGAGTGTAGGGACAGGGTTCATGAACACTGAAGCTTTCTTT.

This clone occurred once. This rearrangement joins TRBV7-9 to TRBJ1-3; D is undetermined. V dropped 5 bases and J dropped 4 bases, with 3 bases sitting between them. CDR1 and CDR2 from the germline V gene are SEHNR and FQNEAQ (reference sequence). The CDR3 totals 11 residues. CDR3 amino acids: CASSQGNTIYF. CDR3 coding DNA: TGTGCCAGCAGCCAGGGAAACACCATATATTTT.

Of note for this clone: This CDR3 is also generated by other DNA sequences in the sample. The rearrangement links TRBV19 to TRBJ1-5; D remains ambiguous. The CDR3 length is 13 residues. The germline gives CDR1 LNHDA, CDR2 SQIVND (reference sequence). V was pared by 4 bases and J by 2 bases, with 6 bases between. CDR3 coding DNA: TGTGCCAGTAGTACAACAGGCAATCAGCCCCAGCATTTT. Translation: CASSTTGNQPQHF. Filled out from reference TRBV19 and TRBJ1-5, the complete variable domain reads DGGITQSPKYLFRKEGQNVTLSCEQNLNHDAMYWYRQDPGQGLRLIYYSQIVNDFQKGDIAEGYSVSREKKESFPLTVTSAQKNPTAFYLCASSTTGNQPQHFGDGTRLSIL.

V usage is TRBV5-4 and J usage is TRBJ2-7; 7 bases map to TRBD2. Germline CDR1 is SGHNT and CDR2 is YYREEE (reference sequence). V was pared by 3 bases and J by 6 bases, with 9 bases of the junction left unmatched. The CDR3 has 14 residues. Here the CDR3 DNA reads TGTGCCAGCAGCTCCCCCGGACTAGGAAGCGAGCAGTACTTC. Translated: CASSSPGLGSEQYF.

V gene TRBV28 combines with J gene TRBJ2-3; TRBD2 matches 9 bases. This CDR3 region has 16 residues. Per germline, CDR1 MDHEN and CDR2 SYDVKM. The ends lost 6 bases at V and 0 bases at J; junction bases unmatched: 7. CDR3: CASSWSGRPSTDTQYF. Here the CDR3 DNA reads TGTGCCAGCAGCTGGAGCGGGAGGCCGAGCACAGATACGCAGTATTTT.

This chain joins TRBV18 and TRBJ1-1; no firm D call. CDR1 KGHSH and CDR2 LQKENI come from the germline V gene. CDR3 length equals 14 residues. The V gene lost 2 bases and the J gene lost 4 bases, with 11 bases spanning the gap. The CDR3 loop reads CASSPYLDGTEAFF. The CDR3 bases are TGTGCCAGCTCACCATACCTTGACGGCACTGAAGCTTTCTTT.

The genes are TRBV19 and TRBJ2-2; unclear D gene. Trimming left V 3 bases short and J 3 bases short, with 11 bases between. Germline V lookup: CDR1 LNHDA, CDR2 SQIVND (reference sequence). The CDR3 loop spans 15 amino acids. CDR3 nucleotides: TGTGCCAGTAGTATTAAGGACGGTTACACCGGGGAGCTGTTTTTT. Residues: CASSIKDGYTGELFF.

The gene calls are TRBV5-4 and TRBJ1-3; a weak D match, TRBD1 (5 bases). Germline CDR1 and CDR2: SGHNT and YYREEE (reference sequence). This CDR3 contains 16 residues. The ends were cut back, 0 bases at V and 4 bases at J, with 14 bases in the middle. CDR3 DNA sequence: TGTGCCAGCAGCTTGGCTTCCGGGACTGGCGGAAACACCATATATTTT. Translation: CASSLASGTGGNTIYF.

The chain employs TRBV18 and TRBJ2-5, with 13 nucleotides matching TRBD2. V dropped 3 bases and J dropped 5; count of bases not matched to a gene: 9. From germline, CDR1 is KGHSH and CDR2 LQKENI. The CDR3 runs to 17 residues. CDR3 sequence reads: CASSPAGLAGMAETQYF. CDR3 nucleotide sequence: TGTGCCAGCTCACCGGCGGGACTAGCGGGAATGGCGGAGACCCAGTACTTC.

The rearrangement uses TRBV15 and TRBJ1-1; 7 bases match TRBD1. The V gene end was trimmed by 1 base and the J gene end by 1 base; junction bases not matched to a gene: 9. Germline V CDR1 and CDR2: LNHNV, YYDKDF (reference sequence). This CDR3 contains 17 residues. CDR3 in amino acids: CATSRVPTGSKNTEAFF. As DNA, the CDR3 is TGTGCCACCAGCAGAGTCCCGACAGGGAGTAAGAACACTGAAGCTTTCTTT.

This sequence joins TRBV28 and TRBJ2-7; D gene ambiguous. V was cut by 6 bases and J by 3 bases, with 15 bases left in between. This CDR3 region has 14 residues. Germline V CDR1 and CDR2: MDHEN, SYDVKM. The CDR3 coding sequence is TGTGCCAGCAGCCGACTGACGCCTGTCTACGAGCAGTACTTC. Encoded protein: CASSRLTPVYEQYF.

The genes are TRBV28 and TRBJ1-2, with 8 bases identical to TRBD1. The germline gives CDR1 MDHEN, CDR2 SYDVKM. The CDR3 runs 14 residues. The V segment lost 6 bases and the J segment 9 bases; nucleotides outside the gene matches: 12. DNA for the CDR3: TGTGCCAGCAGCCCCAGGGGGCGGACCAGGAGCTACACCTTC. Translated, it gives CASSPRGRTRSYTF.

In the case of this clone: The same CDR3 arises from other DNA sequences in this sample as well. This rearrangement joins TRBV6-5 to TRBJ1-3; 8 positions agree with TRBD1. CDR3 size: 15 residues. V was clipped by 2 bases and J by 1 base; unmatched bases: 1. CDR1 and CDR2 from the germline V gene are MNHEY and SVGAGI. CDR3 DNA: TGTGCCAGCAGTTACAGACAGGGGTCTGGAAACACCATATATTTT. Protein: CASSYRQGSGNTIYF.

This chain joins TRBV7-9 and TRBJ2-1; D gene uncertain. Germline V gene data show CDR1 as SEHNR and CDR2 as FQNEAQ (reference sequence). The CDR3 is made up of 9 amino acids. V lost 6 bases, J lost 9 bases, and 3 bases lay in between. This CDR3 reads CASRPEQFF. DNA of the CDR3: TGTGCCAGCAGGCCTGAGCAGTTCTTC.

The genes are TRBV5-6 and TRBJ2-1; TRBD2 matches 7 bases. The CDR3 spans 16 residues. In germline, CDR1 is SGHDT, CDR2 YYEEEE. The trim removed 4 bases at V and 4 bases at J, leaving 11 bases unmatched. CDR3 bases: TGTGCCAGCAGCGCAATTTGGGCTAGCGGATACAATGAGCAGTTCTTC. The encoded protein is CASSAIWASGYNEQFF.

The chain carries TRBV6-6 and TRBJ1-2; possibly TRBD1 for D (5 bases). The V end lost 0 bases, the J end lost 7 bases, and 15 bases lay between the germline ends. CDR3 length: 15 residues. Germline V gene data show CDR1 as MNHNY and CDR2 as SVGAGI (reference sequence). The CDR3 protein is CASSYSRIGTSGYTF. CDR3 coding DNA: TGTGCCAGCAGTTACTCGAGGATTGGGACCAGTGGCTACACCTTC.

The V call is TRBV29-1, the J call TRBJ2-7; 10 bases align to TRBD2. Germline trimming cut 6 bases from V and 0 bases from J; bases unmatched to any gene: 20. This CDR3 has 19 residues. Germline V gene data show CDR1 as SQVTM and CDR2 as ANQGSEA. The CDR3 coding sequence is TGCAGCGTCCGAACCCCCGGAAGTTTGACTAGCGGGTACTCCTACGAGCAGTACTTC. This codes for CSVRTPGSLTSGYSYEQYF.

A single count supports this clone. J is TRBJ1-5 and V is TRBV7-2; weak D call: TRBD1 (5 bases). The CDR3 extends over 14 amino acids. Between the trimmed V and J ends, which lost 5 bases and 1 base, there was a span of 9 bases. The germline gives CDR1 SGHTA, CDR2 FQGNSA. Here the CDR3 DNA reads TGTGCCAGCAGCCACCGGGACAGCAATCAGCCCCAGCATTTT. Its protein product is CASSHRDSNQPQHF.

The CDR3 region is CASSISRHTSEEQYF. The CDR3 DNA reads TGTGCCAGTAGTATTTCCAGGCACACGAGCGAGGAGCAGTACTTC. The chain recombines TRBV19 with TRBJ2-7; D gene ambiguous. Germline CDR1 is LNHDA and CDR2 is SQIVND (reference sequence). This CDR3 has 15 amino acids. V gave up 3 bases and J gave up 7 bases, with 19 bases separating them.

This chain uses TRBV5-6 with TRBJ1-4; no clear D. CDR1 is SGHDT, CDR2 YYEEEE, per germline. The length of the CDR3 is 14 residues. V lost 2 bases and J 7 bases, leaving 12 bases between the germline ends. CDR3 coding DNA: TGTGCCAGCAGCTTAAGATTAGGGTCTGAAAAACTGTTTTTT. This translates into CASSLRLGSEKLFF.

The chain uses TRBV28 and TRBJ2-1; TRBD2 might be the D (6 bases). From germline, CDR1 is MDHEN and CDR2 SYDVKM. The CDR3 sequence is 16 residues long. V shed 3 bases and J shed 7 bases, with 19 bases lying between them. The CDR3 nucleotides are TGTGCCAGCAGTTTTAGTGGAGGGCGTTTTCGGAATGAGCAGTTCTTC. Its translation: CASSFSGGRFRNEQFF.

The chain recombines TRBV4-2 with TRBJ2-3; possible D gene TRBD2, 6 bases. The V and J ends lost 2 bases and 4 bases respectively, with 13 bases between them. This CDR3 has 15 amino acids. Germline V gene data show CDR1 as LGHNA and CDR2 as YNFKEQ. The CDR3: CASSQRRLDPDTQYF. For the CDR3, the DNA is TGTGCCAGCAGCCAAAGGCGACTAGACCCAGATACGCAGTATTTT.

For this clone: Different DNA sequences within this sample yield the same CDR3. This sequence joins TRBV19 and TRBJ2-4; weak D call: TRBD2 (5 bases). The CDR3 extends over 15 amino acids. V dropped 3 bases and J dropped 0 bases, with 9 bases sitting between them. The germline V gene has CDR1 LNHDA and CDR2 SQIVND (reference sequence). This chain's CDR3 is CASSIAGLAKNIQYF. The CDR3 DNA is TGTGCCAGTAGTATCGCTGGACTAGCCAAAAACATTCAGTACTTC.

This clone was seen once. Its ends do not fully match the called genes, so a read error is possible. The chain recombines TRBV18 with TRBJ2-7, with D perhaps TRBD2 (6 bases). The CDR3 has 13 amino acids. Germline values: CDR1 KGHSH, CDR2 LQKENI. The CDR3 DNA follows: TGTGCCAGCTCGCGGGACTCGACCTACGGGCAGTACTTC. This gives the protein CASSRDSTYGQYF. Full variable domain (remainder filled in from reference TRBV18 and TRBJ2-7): NAGVMQNPRHLVRRRGQEARLRCSPMKGHSHVYWYRQLPEEGLKFMVYLQKENIIDESGMPKERFSAEFPKEGPSILRIQQVVRGDSAAYFCASSRDSTYGQYFGPGTRLTVT.